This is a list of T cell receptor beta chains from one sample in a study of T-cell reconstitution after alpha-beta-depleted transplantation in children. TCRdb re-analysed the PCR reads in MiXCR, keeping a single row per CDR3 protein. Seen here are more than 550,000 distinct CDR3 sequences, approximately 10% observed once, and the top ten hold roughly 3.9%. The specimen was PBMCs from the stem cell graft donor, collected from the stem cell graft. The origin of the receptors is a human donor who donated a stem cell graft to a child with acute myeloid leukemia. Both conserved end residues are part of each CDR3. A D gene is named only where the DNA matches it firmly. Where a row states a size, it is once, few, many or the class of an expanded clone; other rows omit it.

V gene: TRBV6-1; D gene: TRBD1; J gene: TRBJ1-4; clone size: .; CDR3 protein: CATKTGTGGEKLFF; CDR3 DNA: TGTGCCACAAAGACCGGGACAGGGGGGGAAAAACTGTTTTTT
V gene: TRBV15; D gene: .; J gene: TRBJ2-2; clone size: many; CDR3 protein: CATSLRGNTGELFF; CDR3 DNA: TGTGCCACCAGTCTGAGGGGGAACACCGGGGAGCTGTTTTTT
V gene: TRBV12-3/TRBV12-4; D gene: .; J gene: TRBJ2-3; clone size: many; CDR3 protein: CASRPPGSDTQYF; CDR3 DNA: TGTGCCAGCAGACCTCCTGGGTCAGATACGCAGTATTTT
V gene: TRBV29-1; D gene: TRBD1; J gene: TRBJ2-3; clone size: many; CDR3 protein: CSVEPYRGPTYTQYF; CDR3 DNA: TGCAGCGTTGAACCCTACAGGGGCCCTACTTATACGCAGTATTTT
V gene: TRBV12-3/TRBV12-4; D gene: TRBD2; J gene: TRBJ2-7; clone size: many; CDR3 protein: CASRIAGDSYEQYF; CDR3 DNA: TGTGCCAGCAGGATAGCGGGAGATTCCTACGAGCAGTACTTC
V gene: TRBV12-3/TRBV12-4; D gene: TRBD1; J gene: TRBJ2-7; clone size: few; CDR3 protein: CASTITTGGGYEQYF; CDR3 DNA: TGTGCCAGCACCATCACGACAGGGGGAGGGTACGAGCAGTACTTC
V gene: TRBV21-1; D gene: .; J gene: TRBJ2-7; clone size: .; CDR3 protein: CASSNRDVRYYEQYF; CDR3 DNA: TGTGCCAGCAGTAACCGGGACGTTCGATACTACGAGCAGTACTTC
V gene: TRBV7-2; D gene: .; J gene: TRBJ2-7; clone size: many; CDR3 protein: CASSLAAQGPSSYEQYF; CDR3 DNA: TGTGCCAGCAGCTTAGCGGCCCAGGGCCCCAGCTCCTACGAGCAGTACTTC
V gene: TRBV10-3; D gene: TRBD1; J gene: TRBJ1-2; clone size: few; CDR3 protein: CAISETGDGYTF; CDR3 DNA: TGTGCCATCAGTGAGACAGGGGACGGCTACACCTTC
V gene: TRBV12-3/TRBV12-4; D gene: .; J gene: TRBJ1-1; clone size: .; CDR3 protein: CASSPTVMNTEAFF; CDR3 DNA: TGTGCCAGCAGTCCTACAGTGATGAACACTGAAGCTTTCTTT
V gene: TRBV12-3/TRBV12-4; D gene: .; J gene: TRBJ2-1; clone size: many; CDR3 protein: CASRRQSSSYNEQFF; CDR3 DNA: TGTGCCAGCAGACGACAGAGCAGCTCCTACAATGAGCAGTTCTTC
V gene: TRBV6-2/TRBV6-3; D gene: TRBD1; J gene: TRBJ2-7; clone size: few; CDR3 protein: CATTGAESPPYEQYF; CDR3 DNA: TGTGCCACTACAGGGGCCGAAAGCCCCCCCTACGAGCAGTACTTC
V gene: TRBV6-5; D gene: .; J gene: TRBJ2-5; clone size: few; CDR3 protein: CASSYPEQYQETQYF; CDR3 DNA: TGTGCCAGCAGTTACCCGGAACAGTACCAAGAGACCCAGTACTTC
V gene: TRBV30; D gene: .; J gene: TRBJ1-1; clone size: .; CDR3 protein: CAWTRGLNTEAFF; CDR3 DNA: TGTGCCTGGACCAGGGGCCTGAACACTGAAGCTTTCTTT
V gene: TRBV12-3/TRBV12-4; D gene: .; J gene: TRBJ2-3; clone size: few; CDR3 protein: CASSLSLGVSTDTQYF; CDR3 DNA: TGTGCCAGCAGTTTAAGCCTTGGAGTTAGCACAGATACGCAGTATTTT
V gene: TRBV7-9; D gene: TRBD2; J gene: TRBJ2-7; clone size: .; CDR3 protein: CASSSTSSPYEQYF; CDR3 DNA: TGTGCCAGCAGCTCGACTAGCTCTCCCTACGAGCAGTACTTC
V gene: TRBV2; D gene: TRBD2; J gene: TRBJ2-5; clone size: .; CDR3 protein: CATSVAGGQETQYF; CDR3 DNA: TGTGCCACCTCCGTGGCGGGAGGTCAGGAGACCCAGTACTTC
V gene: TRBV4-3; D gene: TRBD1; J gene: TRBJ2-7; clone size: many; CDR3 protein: CASSQDGTGVREQYF; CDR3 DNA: TGCGCCAGCAGCCAAGATGGGACAGGGGTGCGGGAGCAGTACTTC
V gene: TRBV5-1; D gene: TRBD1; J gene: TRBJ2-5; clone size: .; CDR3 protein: CASSLVTGGVRETQYF; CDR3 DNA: TGCGCCAGCAGCTTGGTAACAGGGGGCGTACGAGAGACCCAGTACTTC
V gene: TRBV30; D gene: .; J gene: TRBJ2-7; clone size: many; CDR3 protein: CAWSVPGEQYF; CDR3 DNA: TGTGCCTGGAGTGTACCGGGCGAGCAGTACTTC
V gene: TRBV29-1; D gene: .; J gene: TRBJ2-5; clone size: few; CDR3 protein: CSATLGAVETQYF; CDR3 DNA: TGCAGCGCCACCCTTGGGGCCGTAGAGACCCAGTACTTC
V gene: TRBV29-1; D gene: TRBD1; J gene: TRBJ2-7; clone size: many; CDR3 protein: CSVRQGPDEQYF; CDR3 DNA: TGCAGCGTTCGACAGGGTCCGGACGAGCAGTACTTC
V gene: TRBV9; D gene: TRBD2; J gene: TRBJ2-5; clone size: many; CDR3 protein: CASSSGLEKTQYF; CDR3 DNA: TGTGCCAGCAGCTCGGGACTAGAAAAGACCCAGTACTTC
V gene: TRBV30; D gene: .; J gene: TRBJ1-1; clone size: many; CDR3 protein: CAWSVHAGVRNTEAFF; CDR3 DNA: TGTGCCTGGAGTGTACACGCGGGGGTAAGGAACACTGAAGCTTTCTTT
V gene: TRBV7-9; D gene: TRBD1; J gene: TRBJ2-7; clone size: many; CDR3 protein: CASSSTGGAYEQYF; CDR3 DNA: TGTGCCAGCAGCTCGACAGGGGGTGCCTACGAGCAGTACTTC
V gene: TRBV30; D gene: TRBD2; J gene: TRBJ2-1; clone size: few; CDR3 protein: CAWSSGTSGGVYNEQFF; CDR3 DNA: TGTGCCTGGAGTTCCGGGACTAGCGGAGGCGTATACAATGAGCAGTTCTTC
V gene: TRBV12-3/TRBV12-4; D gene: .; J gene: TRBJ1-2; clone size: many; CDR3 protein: CASSLEGSNYGYTF; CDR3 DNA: TGTGCCAGCAGTTTAGAAGGCAGTAACTATGGCTACACCTTC
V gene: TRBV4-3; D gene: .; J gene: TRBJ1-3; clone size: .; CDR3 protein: CASSQGLAGNTIYF; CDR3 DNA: TGCGCCAGCAGCCAGGGGTTGGCTGGAAACACCATATATTTT
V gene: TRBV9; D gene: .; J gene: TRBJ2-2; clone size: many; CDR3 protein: CASSVGGNTGELFF; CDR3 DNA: TGTGCCAGCAGCGTAGGAGGGAACACCGGGGAGCTGTTTTTT
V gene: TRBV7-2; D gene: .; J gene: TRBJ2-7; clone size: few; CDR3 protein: CASSSNQYEQYF; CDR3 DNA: TGTGCCAGCAGCTCAAATCAGTACGAGCAGTACTTC
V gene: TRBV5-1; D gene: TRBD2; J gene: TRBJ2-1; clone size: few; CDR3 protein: CASSLAGLASYNEQFF; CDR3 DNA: TGCGCCAGCAGCCTGGCGGGACTAGCGTCCTACAATGAGCAGTTCTTC